In its sample, the clone carrying this T cell receptor beta chain was seen a few times. Libraries were prepared by immunoSEQ multiplex PCR; TCRdb keeps only in-frame clonotypes and omits some of them. The table lists roughly 1,900 clones, 24% of them singletons. There are 15 residues in the CDR3. V dropped 5 bases and J dropped 4; count of bases not matched to a gene: 11. The germline gives CDR1 SGDLS, CDR2 YYNGEE. The data were taken from a study of T cells in localized non-small cell lung cancer. The gene calls are TRBV9 and TRBJ1-2; 7 bases match TRBD1. Sample: lung tumor tissue, taken before any cancer treatment. This sequence originates from a female donor at least 60 years old with stage II squamous cell lung carcinoma. This chain's CDR3 is CASSENPTGIYGYTF. In DNA, the CDR3 is TGTGCCAGCAGTGAAAACCCGACAGGGATCTATGGCTACACCTTC.